This TCR beta chain originates from a study of shared clonotypes between healthy human individuals. For the study at large: Three CD4 naive, three CD4 memory, two CD8 naive and one CD8 memory plate were used per donor.

Clones were sequenced by immunoSEQ multiplex PCR, and TCRdb holds only the in-frame ones, with some missing. The data contain 600,000 to 750,000 clones, about three quarters of them singletons. Comment on this clone: Its antigen remains unknown.

Trimming took 0 bases from V and 7 from J, leaving 15 bases between them. The length of the CDR3 is 16 residues. Whole-study results and caveats: Relative to clonotypes present in all four donors, those not shared had lower generation probabilities. Several donors held approximately 4.5% of naive CD4 clonotypes in common.

Sequenced input: memory CD4+ T cells sorted from blood. Subset indicated: CD45RA-negative fraction. The chain links TRBV23-1 to TRBJ1-4; D gene unclear. TRBV23-1 is classed as an ORF, of uncertain function. The clonotype originates from a woman in her 30s in good health. The CDR3 is CASSQSASLPSEKLFF. CDR3 sequence (DNA): TGCGCCAGCAGTCAATCGGCCAGCCTCCCGAGTGAAAAACTGTTTTTT.